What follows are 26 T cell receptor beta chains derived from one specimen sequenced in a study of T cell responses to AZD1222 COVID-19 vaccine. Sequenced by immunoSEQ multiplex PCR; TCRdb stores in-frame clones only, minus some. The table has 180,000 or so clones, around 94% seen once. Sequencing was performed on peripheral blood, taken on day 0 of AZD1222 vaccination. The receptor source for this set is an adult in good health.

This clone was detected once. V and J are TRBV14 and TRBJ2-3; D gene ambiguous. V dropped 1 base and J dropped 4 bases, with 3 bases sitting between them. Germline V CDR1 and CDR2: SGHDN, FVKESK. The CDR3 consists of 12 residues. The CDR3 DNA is TGTGCCAGCAGCCAAGTACCAGATACGCAGTATTTT. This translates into CASSQVPDTQYF.

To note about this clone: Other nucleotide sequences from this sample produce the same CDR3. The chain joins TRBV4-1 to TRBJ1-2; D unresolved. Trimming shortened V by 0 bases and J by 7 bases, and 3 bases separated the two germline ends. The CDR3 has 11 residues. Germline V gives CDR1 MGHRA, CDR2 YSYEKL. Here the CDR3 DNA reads TGCGCCAGCAGCCAAGAGGGTGGCTACACCTTC. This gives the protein CASSQEGGYTF.

The CDR3 is CASSLGGGAGTDTQYF. The CDR3 DNA follows: TGTGCCAGCAGCTTAGGGGGGGGAGCGGGCACAGATACGCAGTATTTT. This chain uses TRBV11-2 with TRBJ2-3, with 7 bases lining up with TRBD2. The J segment lost 1 base and the V segment lost 1 base, leaving 5 bases of the junction unmatched. CDR1 is SGHAT and CDR2 is FQNNGV in the germline V gene. The CDR3 loop spans 16 amino acids.

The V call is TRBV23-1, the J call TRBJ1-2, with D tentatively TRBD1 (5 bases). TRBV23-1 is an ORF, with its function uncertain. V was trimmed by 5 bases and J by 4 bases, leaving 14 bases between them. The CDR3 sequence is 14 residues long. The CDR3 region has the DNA TGCGCCAGCAGTTTGGGGCAGGTAAGCTATGGCTACACCTTC. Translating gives CASSLGQVSYGYTF.

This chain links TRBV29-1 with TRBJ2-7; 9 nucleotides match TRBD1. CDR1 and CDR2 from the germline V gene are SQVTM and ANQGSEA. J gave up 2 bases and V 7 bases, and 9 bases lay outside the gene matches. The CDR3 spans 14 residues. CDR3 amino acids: CSARDREKPYEQYF. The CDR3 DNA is TGCAGCGCAAGGGACAGGGAGAAACCCTACGAGCAGTACTTC.

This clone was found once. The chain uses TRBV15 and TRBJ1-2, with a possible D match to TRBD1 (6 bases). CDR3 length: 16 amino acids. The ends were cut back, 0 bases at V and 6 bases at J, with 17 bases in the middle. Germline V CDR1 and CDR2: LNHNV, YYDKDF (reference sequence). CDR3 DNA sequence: TGTGCCACCAGCAGAGATCCTGGGGGGCGGACTGATGGCTACACCTTC. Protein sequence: CATSRDPGGRTDGYTF.

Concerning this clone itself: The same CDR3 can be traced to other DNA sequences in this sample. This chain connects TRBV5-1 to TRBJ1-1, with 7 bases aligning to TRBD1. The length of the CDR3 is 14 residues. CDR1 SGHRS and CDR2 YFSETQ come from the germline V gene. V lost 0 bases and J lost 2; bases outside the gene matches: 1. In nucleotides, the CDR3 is TGCGCCAGCAGCTTGGACAGGGGAAACACTGAAGCTTTCTTT. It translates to CASSLDRGNTEAFF.

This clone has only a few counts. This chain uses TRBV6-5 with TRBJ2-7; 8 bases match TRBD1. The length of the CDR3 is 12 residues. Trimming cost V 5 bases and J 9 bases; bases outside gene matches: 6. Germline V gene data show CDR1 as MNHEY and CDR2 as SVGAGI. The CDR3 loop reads CASSTTGVGQYF. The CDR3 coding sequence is TGTGCCAGCAGTACGACAGGGGTCGGGCAGTACTTC.

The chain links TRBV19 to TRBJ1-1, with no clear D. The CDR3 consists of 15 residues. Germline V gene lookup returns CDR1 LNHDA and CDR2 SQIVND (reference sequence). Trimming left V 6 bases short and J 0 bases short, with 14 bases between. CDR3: CASSPLSGMNTEAFF. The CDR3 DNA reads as TGTGCCAGTAGCCCCCTAAGCGGAATGAACACTGAAGCTTTCTTT.

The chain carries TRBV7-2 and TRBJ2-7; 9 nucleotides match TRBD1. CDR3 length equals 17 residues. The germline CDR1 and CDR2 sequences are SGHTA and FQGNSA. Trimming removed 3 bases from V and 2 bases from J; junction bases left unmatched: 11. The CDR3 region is CASSFKEPGQGPYEQYF. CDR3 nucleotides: TGTGCCAGCAGCTTTAAGGAACCGGGACAGGGACCCTACGAGCAGTACTTC.

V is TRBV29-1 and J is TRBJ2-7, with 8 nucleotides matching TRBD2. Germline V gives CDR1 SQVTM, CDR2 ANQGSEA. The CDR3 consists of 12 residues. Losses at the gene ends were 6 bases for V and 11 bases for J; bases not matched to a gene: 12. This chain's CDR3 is CSVLSTSGYEYF. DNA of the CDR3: TGCAGCGTCCTAAGTACTAGCGGCTATGAGTACTTC.

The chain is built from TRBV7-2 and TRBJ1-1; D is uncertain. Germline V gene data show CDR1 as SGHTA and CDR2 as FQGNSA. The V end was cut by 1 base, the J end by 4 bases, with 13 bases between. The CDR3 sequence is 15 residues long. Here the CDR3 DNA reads TGTGCCAGCAGCTTAGTATTTTTGGCAGTCACTGAAGCTTTCTTT. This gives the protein CASSLVFLAVTEAFF.

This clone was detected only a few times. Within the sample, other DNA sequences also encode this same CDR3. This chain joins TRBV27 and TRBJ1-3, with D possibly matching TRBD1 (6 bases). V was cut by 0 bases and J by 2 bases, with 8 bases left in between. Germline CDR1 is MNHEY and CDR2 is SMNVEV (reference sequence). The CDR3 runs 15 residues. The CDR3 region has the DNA TGTGCCAGCAGTTTATCCAGGGGCGCTGGAAACACCATATATTTT. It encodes CASSLSRGAGNTIYF.

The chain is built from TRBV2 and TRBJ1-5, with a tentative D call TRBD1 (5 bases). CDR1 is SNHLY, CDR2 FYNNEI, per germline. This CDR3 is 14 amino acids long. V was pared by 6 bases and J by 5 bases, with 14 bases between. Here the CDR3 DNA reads TGTGCCAGCAGCACTCCGGGGGGACATCAGCCCCAGCATTTT. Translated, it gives CASSTPGGHQPQHF.

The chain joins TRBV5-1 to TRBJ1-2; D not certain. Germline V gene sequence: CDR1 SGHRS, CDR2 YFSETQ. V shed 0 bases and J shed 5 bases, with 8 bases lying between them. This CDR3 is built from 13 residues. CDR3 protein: CASSLGPEYGYTF. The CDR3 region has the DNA TGCGCCAGCAGCTTGGGACCTGAGTATGGCTACACCTTC.

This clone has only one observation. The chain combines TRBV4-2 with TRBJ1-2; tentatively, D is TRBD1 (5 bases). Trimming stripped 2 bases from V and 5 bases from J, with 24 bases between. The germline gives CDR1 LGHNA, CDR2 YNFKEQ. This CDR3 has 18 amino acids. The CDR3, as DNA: TGTGCCAGCAGCCAATGGGGAGCAGGGAGGGAAGTGAGTTATGGCTACACCTTC. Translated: CASSQWGAGREVSYGYTF.

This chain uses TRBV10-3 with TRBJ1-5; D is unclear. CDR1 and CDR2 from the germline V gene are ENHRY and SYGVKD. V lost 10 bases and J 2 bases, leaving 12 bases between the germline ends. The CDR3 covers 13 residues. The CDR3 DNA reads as TGTGCCACCCGGAACCTTGGCAATCAGCCCCAGCATTTT. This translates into CATRNLGNQPQHF.

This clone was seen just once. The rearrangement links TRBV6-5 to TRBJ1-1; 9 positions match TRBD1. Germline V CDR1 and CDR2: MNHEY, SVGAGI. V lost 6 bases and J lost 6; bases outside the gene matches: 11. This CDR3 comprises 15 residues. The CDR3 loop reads CASSPLGQGSPEAFF. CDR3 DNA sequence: TGTGCCAGCAGCCCATTGGGACAGGGTTCGCCTGAAGCTTTCTTT.

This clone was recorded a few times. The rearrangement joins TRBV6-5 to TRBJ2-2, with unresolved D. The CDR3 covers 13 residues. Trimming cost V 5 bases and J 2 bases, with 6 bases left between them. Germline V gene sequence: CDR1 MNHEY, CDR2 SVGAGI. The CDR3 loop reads CASSRPNTGELFF. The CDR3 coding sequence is TGTGCCAGCAGTCGCCCCAACACCGGGGAGCTGTTTTTT.

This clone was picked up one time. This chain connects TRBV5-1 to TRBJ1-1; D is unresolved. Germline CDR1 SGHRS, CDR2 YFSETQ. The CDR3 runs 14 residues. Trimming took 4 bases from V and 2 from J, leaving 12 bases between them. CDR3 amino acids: CASSISSENTEAFF. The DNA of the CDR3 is TGCGCCAGCAGCATCTCCTCAGAAAACACTGAAGCTTTCTTT.

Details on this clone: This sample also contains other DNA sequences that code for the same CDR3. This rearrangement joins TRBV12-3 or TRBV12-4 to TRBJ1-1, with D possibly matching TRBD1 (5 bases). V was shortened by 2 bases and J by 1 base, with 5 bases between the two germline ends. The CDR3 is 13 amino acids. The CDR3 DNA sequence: TGTGCCAGCAGTTTAACAGGGAACACTGAAGCTTTCTTT. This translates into CASSLTGNTEAFF.

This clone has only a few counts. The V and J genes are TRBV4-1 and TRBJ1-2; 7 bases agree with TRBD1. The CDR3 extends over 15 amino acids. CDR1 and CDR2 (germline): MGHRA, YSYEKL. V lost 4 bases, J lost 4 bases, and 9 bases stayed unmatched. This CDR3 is CASSPGEGAPYGYTF. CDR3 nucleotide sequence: TGCGCCAGCAGCCCCGGGGAGGGGGCCCCCTATGGCTACACCTTC.

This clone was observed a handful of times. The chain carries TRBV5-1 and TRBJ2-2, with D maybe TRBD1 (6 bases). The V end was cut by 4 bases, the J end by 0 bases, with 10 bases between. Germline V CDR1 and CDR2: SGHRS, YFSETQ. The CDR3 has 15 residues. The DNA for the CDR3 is TGCGCCAGCAGCCAGGGGCTCGCGAACACCGGGGAGCTGTTTTTT. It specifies CASSQGLANTGELFF.

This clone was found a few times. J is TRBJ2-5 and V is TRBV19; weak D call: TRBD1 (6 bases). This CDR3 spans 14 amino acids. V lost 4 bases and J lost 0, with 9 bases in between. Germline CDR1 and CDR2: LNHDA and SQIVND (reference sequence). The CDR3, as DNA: TGTGCCAGTAGTACGGGGACAAACCAAGAGACCCAGTACTTC. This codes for CASSTGTNQETQYF.

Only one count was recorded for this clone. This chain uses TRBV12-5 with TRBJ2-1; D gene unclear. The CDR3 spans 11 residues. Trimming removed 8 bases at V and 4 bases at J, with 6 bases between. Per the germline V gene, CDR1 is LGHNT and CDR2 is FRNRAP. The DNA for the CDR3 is TGTGCTAGTACTAATTACAATGAGCAGTTCTTC. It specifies CASTNYNEQFF.

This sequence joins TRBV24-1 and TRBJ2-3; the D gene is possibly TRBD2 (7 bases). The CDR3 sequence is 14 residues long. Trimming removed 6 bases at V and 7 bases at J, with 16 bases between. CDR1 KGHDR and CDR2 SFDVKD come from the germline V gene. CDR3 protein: CATSRGEGQHTQYF. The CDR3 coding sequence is TGTGCCACCAGTAGGGGGGAGGGCCAGCATACGCAGTATTTT.